The rows below give T cell receptor beta chains drawn from one sample of a study of CD8 T cells in ankylosing spondylitis. MiXCR, run by TCRdb on the 5' RACE reads, gives a single entry per CDR3 protein. Here the sample spans about 250,000 distinct CDR3 sequences, roughly a third being singletons. Sequencing was done on a sample of blood, either unsorted or a sorted T cell fraction (not recorded which). The receptors come from a male donor with ankylosing spondylitis or in good health (not recorded which). Both conserved end residues are part of each CDR3. D genes are given only for firm matches. For some rows the clone size is stated as once, few or many, or as a class when expanded; others skip it.

j_gene,d_gene,abundance,v_gene,CDR3aa,CDR3nt
TRBJ1-1,.,.,TRBV5-1,CASSLLAGIVAEAFF,TGCGCCAGCAGCTTGTTGGCAGGGATTGTAGCTGAAGCTTTCTTT
TRBJ2-1,.,.,TRBV29-1,CSVDGRVGSYNEQFF,TGCAGCGTCGACGGCCGGGTGGGCTCCTACAATGAGCAGTTCTTC
TRBJ1-2,.,.,TRBV6-1,CASGIGGSLYGYTF,TGTGCCAGCGGTATAGGTGGGAGCCTTTATGGCTACACCTTC
TRBJ2-1,TRBD2,few,TRBV7-2,CASSLPSGGPPTSEQFF,TGTGCCAGCAGCTTACCTAGCGGGGGGCCACCCACTAGTGAGCAGTTCTTC
TRBJ2-1,.,.,TRBV12-3/TRBV12-4,CASSLWAVRDEQFF,TGTGCCAGCAGCTTGTGGGCAGTTCGAGATGAGCAGTTCTTC
TRBJ1-3,TRBD1,.,TRBV6-5,CASSYSGTVSGNTIYF,TGTGCCAGCAGTTACTCCGGGACAGTCTCTGGAAACACCATATATTTT
TRBJ1-1,.,.,TRBV6-1,CASIPGGWGTEAFF,TGTGCCAGCATCCCGGGGGGTTGGGGCACTGAAGCTTTCTTT
TRBJ2-7,.,few,TRBV20-1,CSAPIWTPGSYEQYF,TGCAGTGCGCCCATATGGACACCAGGATCCTACGAGCAGTACTTC
TRBJ1-1,TRBD1,few,TRBV20-1,CSARGGRGARNTEAFF,TGCAGTGCTAGAGGGGGCAGGGGGGCCCGGAACACTGAAGCTTTCTTT
TRBJ1-4,TRBD1,.,TRBV7-9,CASSSASDRVREKLFF,TGTGCCAGCAGCTCAGCCTCGGACAGGGTACGCGAAAAACTGTTTTTT
TRBJ1-1,.,.,TRBV7-3,CASSYEVATEAFF,TGTGCCAGCAGCTACGAAGTTGCCACTGAAGCTTTCTTT
TRBJ2-7,.,few,TRBV29-1,CSVEGRASSYEQYF,TGCAGCGTTGAAGGACGGGCGAGCTCCTACGAGCAGTACTTC
TRBJ2-5,.,.,TRBV20-1,CSANDENQETQYF,TGCAGTGCTAACGATGAGAATCAAGAGACCCAGTACTTC
TRBJ1-3,.,.,TRBV7-9,CASSPALRRDTIYF,TGTGCCAGCAGCCCCGCGCTCCGTCGGGACACCATATATTTT
TRBJ2-7,.,.,TRBV29-1,CSVVRGREPSYEQYF,TGCAGCGTTGTAAGGGGCAGGGAGCCATCCTACGAGCAGTACTTC
TRBJ2-3,TRBD1,few,TRBV6-1,CASRTGTGTTQYF,TGTGCCAGCAGAACCGGGACAGGGACAACGCAGTATTTT
TRBJ2-3,.,.,TRBV20-1,CSARDQGGGGEGTDTQYF,TGCAGTGCTAGAGATCAGGGGGGCGGGGGTGAGGGAACAGATACGCAGTATTTT
TRBJ1-2,TRBD1,few,TRBV12-3/TRBV12-4,CASTLGDRGGYTF,TGTGCCAGCACCCTAGGGGACAGGGGGGGCTACACCTTC
TRBJ2-3,.,.,TRBV11-2,CASSLEFRVGGAGDTQYF,TGTGCCAGCAGCTTAGAGTTCCGTGTTGGGGGGGCTGGAGATACGCAGTATTTT
TRBJ1-6,.,many,TRBV6-1,CASSLGRLNSPLHF,TGTGCCAGCAGCCTGGGACGGTTAAATTCACCCCTCCACTTT
TRBJ2-7,.,few,TRBV12-3/TRBV12-4,CASSPRESSYEQYF,TGTGCCAGCAGCCCCAGGGAGAGCTCCTACGAGCAGTACTTC
TRBJ2-7,.,few,TRBV12-3/TRBV12-4,CASSPNGVGYEQYF,TGTGCCAGCAGTCCAAATGGGGTAGGCTACGAGCAGTACTTC
TRBJ1-6,.,few,TRBV20-1,CSVQSGGDSPLHF,TGCAGTGTCCAAAGCGGCGGAGATTCACCCCTCCACTTT
TRBJ2-2,TRBD1,.,TRBV10-3,CAISSTGGRNTGELFF,TGTGCCATCAGCTCGACAGGGGGAAGGAACACCGGGGAGCTGTTTTTT
TRBJ2-1,.,.,TRBV5-1,CASRFTYNEQFF,TGCGCCAGCAGATTCACTTACAATGAGCAGTTCTTC
TRBJ1-6,TRBD1,.,TRBV9,CASSVAPGQGATNSPLHF,TGTGCCAGCAGCGTAGCCCCGGGACAGGGGGCGACGAATTCACCCCTCCACTTT
TRBJ2-2,TRBD2,few,TRBV7-6,CASSPTSRRGYTGELFF,TGTGCCAGCAGCCCAACTTCTCGGCGGGGGTACACCGGGGAGCTGTTTTTT
TRBJ1-4,TRBD1,.,TRBV6-5,CASSFQGGSLSEKLFF,TGTGCCAGCAGTTTCCAAGGGGGCAGCCTTAGCGAAAAACTGTTTTTT
TRBJ1-3,.,.,TRBV7-9,CASSSGAVAGNTIYF,TGTGCCAGCAGCTCCGGTGCGGTTGCTGGAAACACCATATATTTT
TRBJ2-1,.,few,TRBV20-1,CSATGLPRNEQFF,TGCAGTGCTACCGGACTACCTCGCAATGAGCAGTTCTTC
TRBJ2-5,TRBD1,.,TRBV25-1,CASSEGQVPRTQYF,TGTGCCAGCAGCGAGGGACAGGTCCCACGGACCCAGTACTTC
TRBJ2-1,.,.,TRBV6-4,CAGRQDPCNEQFF,TGTGCCGGCAGACAGGACCCCTGCAATGAGCAGTTCTTC
TRBJ1-6,TRBD1,.,TRBV9,CASSVGTGADSPLHF,TGTGCCAGCAGCGTAGGGACAGGGGCGGATTCACCCCTCCACTTT
TRBJ2-7,.,.,TRBV4-2,CASSPTGISYEQYF,TGTGCCAGCAGCCCCACGGGTATCTCCTACGAGCAGTACTTC
TRBJ1-1,.,few,TRBV12-3/TRBV12-4,CASRDGNTEAFF,TGTGCCAGCAGGGACGGGAACACTGAAGCTTTCTTT
TRBJ2-3,TRBD2,few,TRBV28,CASSFSLAGGDLDTQYF,TGTGCCAGCAGTTTTTCACTAGCGGGCGGCGATTTAGATACGCAGTATTTT
TRBJ1-1,TRBD1,.,TRBV7-9,CASSRARGLNTEAFF,TGTGCCAGCAGCCGAGCAAGGGGGCTGAACACTGAAGCTTTCTTT
TRBJ2-1,TRBD2,few,TRBV9,CASSDGLAGGLGVKEQFF,TGTGCCAGCAGCGATGGACTAGCGGGGGGGCTAGGTGTGAAGGAGCAGTTCTTC
TRBJ2-7,.,many,TRBV20-1,CSAEDIDEQYF,TGCAGTGCTGAGGACATTGACGAGCAGTACTTC
TRBJ1-1,.,.,TRBV12-3/TRBV12-4,CAIPRRPGHTEAFF,TGTGCCATACCCCGGCGTCCCGGGCACACTGAAGCTTTCTTT
TRBJ1-6,TRBD1,few,TRBV20-1,CSARADRGSSYNSPLHF,TGCAGTGCTAGAGCTGACAGGGGCAGCTCCTATAATTCACCCCTCCACTTT
TRBJ2-5,.,.,TRBV6-1,CASSPDRQETQYF,TGTGCCAGCAGCCCGGACAGACAAGAGACCCAGTACTTC
TRBJ1-6,TRBD1,.,TRBV20-1,CSARTGGAVNSPLHF,TGCAGTGCCAGGACAGGGGGTGCCGTTAATTCACCCCTCCACTTT
TRBJ1-5,.,.,TRBV12-3/TRBV12-4,CASSTRNLGGSNQPQHF,TGTGCCAGCAGTACCCGGAACCTGGGGGGTAGCAATCAGCCCCAGCATTTT
TRBJ2-1,.,.,TRBV7-2,CASSLEDEQFF,TGTGCCAGCAGCTTGGAGGATGAGCAGTTCTTC
TRBJ2-3,.,.,TRBV9,CASSPLETDTQYF,TGTGCCAGCAGCCCCCTCGAGACGGATACGCAGTATTTT
TRBJ1-1,.,few,TRBV5-1,CASSLERGVAEAFF,TGCGCCAGCAGCTTGGAACGAGGTGTGGCTGAAGCTTTCTTT
TRBJ1-1,.,.,TRBV15,CATSRDWTAPEAFF,TGTGCCACCAGCAGAGATTGGACAGCCCCTGAAGCTTTCTTT
TRBJ2-7,.,few,TRBV20-1,CSARVLPYEQYF,TGCAGTGCCAGGGTCCTACCCTACGAGCAGTACTTC
TRBJ2-3,TRBD2,.,TRBV28,CASSFGGGVTDTQYF,TGTGCCAGCAGTTTTGGCGGGGGGGTCACAGATACGCAGTATTTT
TRBJ1-2,.,many,TRBV20-1,CSAELTLVNYGYTF,TGCAGTGCGGAGCTTACCTTGGTTAACTATGGCTACACCTTC
TRBJ2-3,.,few,TRBV7-2,CASSQGGVRDTQYF,TGTGCCAGCAGCCAAGGCGGTGTACGGGATACGCAGTATTTT
TRBJ2-5,.,few,TRBV6-5,CASSYGGVGETQYF,TGTGCCAGCAGTTATGGCGGGGTCGGGGAGACCCAGTACTTC
TRBJ2-3,TRBD1,few,TRBV7-2,CASSPGTGEDTQYF,TGTGCCAGCAGCCCAGGGACAGGGGAAGATACGCAGTATTTT